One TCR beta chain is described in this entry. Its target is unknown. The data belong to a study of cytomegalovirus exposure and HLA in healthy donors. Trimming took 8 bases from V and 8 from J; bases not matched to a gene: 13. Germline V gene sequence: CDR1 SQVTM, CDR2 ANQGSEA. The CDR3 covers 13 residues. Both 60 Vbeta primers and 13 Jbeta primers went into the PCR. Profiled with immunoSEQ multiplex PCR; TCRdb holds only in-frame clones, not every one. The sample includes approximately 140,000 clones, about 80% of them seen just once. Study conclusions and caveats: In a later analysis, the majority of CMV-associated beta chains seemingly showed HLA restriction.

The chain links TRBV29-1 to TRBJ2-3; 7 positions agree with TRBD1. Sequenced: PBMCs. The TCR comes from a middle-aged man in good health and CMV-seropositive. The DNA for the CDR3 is TGCAGCACGTGGGCCCTGTCAGGGGGTACGCAGTATTTT. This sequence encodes CSTWALSGGTQYF.